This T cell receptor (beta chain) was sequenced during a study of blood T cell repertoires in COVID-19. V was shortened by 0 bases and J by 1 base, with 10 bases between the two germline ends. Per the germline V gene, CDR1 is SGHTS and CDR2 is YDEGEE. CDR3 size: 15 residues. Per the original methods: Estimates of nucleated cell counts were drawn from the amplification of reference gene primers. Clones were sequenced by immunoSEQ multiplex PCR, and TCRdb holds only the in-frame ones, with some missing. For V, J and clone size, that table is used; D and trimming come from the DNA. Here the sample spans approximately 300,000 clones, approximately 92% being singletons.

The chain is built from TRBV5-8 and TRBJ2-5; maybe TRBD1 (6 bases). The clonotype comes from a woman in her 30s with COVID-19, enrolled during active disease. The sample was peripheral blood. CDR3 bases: TGTGCCAGCAGCTTGGGGACAGAAGTCCAAGAGACCCAGTACTTC. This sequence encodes CASSLGTEVQETQYF.